The rows below give T cell receptor beta chains drawn from one sample of a study of T cell clones after liver transplantation. Generated by immunoSEQ multiplex PCR, the TCRdb table keeps only in-frame clones and is missing some. The sample consists of roughly 55,000 clones, 65% to 80% of them appearing once. The specimen was CD4+ T cells from blood, collected 54 months after liver transplant. These receptors were obtained from a human patient who received a liver transplant. Some T cells may be provided by the graft donor. The CDR3 runs from the conserved cysteine through the conserved F or W. The order of the fields is clone size, J gene, D gene, V gene, CDR3 DNA, CDR3 protein. A D gene is named only where the DNA matches it firmly. For some rows the clone size is stated as once, few or many, or as a class when expanded; others skip it.

. TRBJ2-7 TRBD1 TRBV18 TGTGCCAGCTCACCGGGGACAGGGAGCACCTACGAGCAGTACTTC CASSPGTGSTYEQYF
. TRBJ1-4 . TRBV16 TGTGCCAGCAGATTCGAAGGGGGGCCGAATGAAAAACTGTTTTTT CASRFEGGPNEKLFF
. TRBJ1-2 . TRBV6-4 TGTGCCAGCAGCCAACATGGTGACTATGGCTACACCTTC CASSQHGDYGYTF
. TRBJ2-7 . TRBV23-1 TGCGCCAGCAGTCAAGAGGTCGAGCAGTACTTC CASSQEVEQYF
. TRBJ1-4 . TRBV7-8 TGTGCCAGCAGCTCCCGAAGGACAGCGGGTAATGAAAAACTGTTTTTT CASSSRRTAGNEKLFF
. TRBJ2-7 . TRBV5-1 TGCGCCAGCAGCTTGGACGTATCTACCTACGAGCAGTACTTC CASSLDVSTYEQYF
. TRBJ2-1 . TRBV18 TGTGCCAGCTCACGGGGGGACCCACCCTCGCCGTATGAGCAGTTCTTC CASSRGDPPSPYEQFF
. TRBJ1-3 . TRBV5-5 TGTGCCAGCAGCCCACTGGACAGCTCTGGAAACACCATATATTTT CASSPLDSSGNTIYF
. TRBJ2-3 . TRBV18 TGTGCCAGCTCACCACAAGGGATTAGAGATACGCAGTATTTT CASSPQGIRDTQYF
. TRBJ2-2 . TRBV11-2 TGTGCCAGCAGCCGGCCCGGGACCGGGGAGCTGTTTTTT CASSRPGTGELFF
. TRBJ2-2 TRBD2 TRBV9 TGTGCCAGCAGCGTAGCTACTATCACTAGCGGGGGGCTTAACACCGGGGAGCTGTTTTTT CASSVATITSGGLNTGELFF
. TRBJ1-3 . TRBV6-5 TGTGCCAGCAGAAGGACCGCAAGCTCTGGAAACACCATATATTTT CASRRTASSGNTIYF
. TRBJ2-1 . TRBV4-2 TGTGCCAGCAGCCAGGATCACGCTAGGGAGGCTGAGCAGTTCTTC CASSQDHAREAEQFF
. TRBJ2-4 TRBD2 TRBV18 TGTGCCAGCTCACTTACTAGCGGGGGTTCCAAAAACATTCAGTACTTC CASSLTSGGSKNIQYF
once TRBJ2-1 TRBD1 TRBV6-1 TGTGCCAGCAGTGAACAGGGGGCCCCCTACAATGAGCAGTTCTTC CASSEQGAPYNEQFF
. TRBJ2-4 . TRBV1 TGCACCAGCAACCGGGACAGGAAAAACATTCAGTACTTC CTSNRDRKNIQYF
. TRBJ2-7 . TRBV20-1 TGCAGTGCTAGAGCGGGGTACGAGCAGTACTTC CSARAGYEQYF
once TRBJ2-2 TRBD2 TRBV7-2 TGTGCCAGCAGCCTTAGCGGGGGGGTTCGCACCGGGGAGCTGTTTTTT CASSLSGGVRTGELFF
. TRBJ2-3 . TRBV6-5 TGTGCCAGCATCCCAGGGGTCTTCACAGATACGCAGTATTTT CASIPGVFTDTQYF
. TRBJ1-2 . TRBV20-1 TGCAGTGCTAGCGATAACTATGGCTACACCTTC CSASDNYGYTF
. TRBJ2-7 TRBD2 TRBV10-1 TGCGCCAGCAGTCCCGGGACTAGCGGGGCTCCCCACTACGAGCAGTACTTC CASSPGTSGAPHYEQYF
few TRBJ1-6 . TRBV5-1 TGCGCCAGCAGCTTGGTAGGGGGAAATTCACCCCTCCACTTT CASSLVGGNSPLHF
. TRBJ1-6 . TRBV6-1 TGTGCCAGCCTTACCACAAATCGGGGTTCACCCCTCCACTTT CASLTTNRGSPLHF
. TRBJ1-1 . TRBV7-2 TGTGCCAGCAGCTTAGGGGGAGTCAACACTGAAGCTTTCTTT CASSLGGVNTEAFF
few TRBJ2-2 TRBD2 TRBV19 TGTGCCAGTAGGACTCTGGGGGGGGTCCACCGGGAGCTGTTTTTT CASRTLGGVHRELFF
once TRBJ2-7 TRBD1 TRBV19 TGTGCCAGTAGTACGCTCGGGACAGGCAACCGGATCTCCTACGAGCAGTACTTC CASSTLGTGNRISYEQYF
. TRBJ2-7 . TRBV7-9 TGTGCCAGCAGCTTAGGACGGCTCTCCTACGAGCAGTACTTC CASSLGRLSYEQYF
. TRBJ2-1 TRBD2 TRBV14 TGTGCCAGCAGCCGGAAGGGACTAGCCTCCTACAATGAGCAGTTCTTC CASSRKGLASYNEQFF
once TRBJ2-1 . TRBV7-2 TGTGCCAGCAGCTTAGGGCCCTTGGGGGCCAACAATGAGCAGTTCTTC CASSLGPLGANNEQFF
. TRBJ1-1 . TRBV5-4 TGTGCCAGCAGCTTTGCACGGGGGAACACTGAAGCTTTCTTT CASSFARGNTEAFF
. TRBJ1-4 . TRBV11-1 TGTGCCAGCAGCTCTAAGACAGATCCAACTAATGAAAAACTGTTTTTT CASSSKTDPTNEKLFF
. TRBJ1-1 . TRBV5-1 TGCGCCACAGCCCGCTCAGAGGACTCTGAAGCTTTCTTT CATARSEDSEAFF
. TRBJ2-5 . TRBV6-1 TGTGCCAGCAGTGTCGACCGGACGGCTACTGGGGAGACCCAGTACTTC CASSVDRTATGETQYF
. TRBJ1-1 TRBD1 TRBV5-5 TGTGCCAGCAGCTTTGCCGACAGGGCCACTGAAGCTTTCTTT CASSFADRATEAFF
many TRBJ1-3 TRBD1 TRBV5-4 TGTGCCAGCAGCCTCCCCGGGACAGGGTCGGGAAACACCATATATTTT CASSLPGTGSGNTIYF
. TRBJ1-5 . TRBV28 TGTGCCAGCAGGTCGGCAGGTAGCAGCAATCAGCCCCAGCATTTT CASRSAGSSNQPQHF
. TRBJ1-5 . TRBV7-8 TGTGCCAGCAGCCAAGGGAGGATTAGCAATCAGCCCCAGCATTTT CASSQGRISNQPQHF
few TRBJ2-2 . TRBV5-6 TGTGCCAGCAGCCCCCTCGGGAGGAACACCGGGGAGCTGTTTTTT CASSPLGRNTGELFF
. TRBJ1-2 . TRBV18 TGTGCCAGCTCACCACCGTCACAAACGATTAACTATGGCTACACCTTC CASSPPSQTINYGYTF
. TRBJ2-7 TRBD1 TRBV4-1 TGCGCCAGCAGCCAGGGGGACAGGGACGAGCAGTACTTC CASSQGDRDEQYF
. TRBJ1-6 . TRBV5-1 TGCGCCAGCAAGCCCCTTGGGGGGGGTGGTAATTCACCCCTCCACTTT CASKPLGGGGNSPLHF
. TRBJ2-1 . TRBV18 TGTGCCAGCTCTCAGGGACGGGACAATGAGCAGTTCTTC CASSQGRDNEQFF
. TRBJ2-3 . TRBV5-1 TGCGCCAGCAGCTTGAAACAGGGCCCAGATACGCAGTATTTT CASSLKQGPDTQYF